This T cell receptor beta chain was sequenced in a study of blood T cells in healthy people across ages. Whole-study results and caveats: Per million T cells, the diversity of TCR beta decreased roughly linearly as age advanced. Compared with aged donors, long-lived donors showed fewer expanded clones, suggesting selection.

This clonotype has only a few counts. Its antigen is undetermined. Donors gave ten milliliters of peripheral blood apiece. V was shortened by 6 bases and J by 4 bases, with 16 bases between the two germline ends. Germline CDR1 DFQATT, CDR2 SNEGSKA (reference sequence). The CDR3 runs to 14 residues. For the second PCR, which ran for roughly 6 to 11 cycles, a sample-barcoded 5' primer and a J-beta primer mix were used. TCRdb redid the calling of the 5' RACE reads with MiXCR, one entry per CDR3 protein. The table has about 1.1 million distinct CDR3 sequences, 30% to 40% seen once. Sequencing was done on a sample of blood. The chain is built from TRBV20-1 and TRBJ1-5; possible D gene TRBD1, 6 bases. The receptor's source is a man younger than 35 in good health. For the CDR3, the DNA is TGCAGTGCCCCCCCGGACAGCGGGAATCAGCCCCAGCATTTT. It is translated as CSAPPDSGNQPQHF.